The 14 T cell receptor beta chains listed next were all sequenced from one sample in a study of siplizumab effects on memory and regulatory T cells. Some clones are missing from TCRdb's copy, which holds only in-frame ones; the method was immunoSEQ multiplex PCR. Of some 110,000 clones detected, under 95% appear once; the ten largest clones hold more than 0.3%. The material sequenced was CD4+ T cells sorted from blood. The receptors come from a human donor in good health.

The gene calls are TRBV5-6 and TRBJ2-3; D might be TRBD1 or TRBD2, each matching 5 bases. The germline V gene encodes CDR1 SGHDT and CDR2 YYEEEE. V was shortened by 1 base and J by 0 bases, with 6 bases between the two germline ends. The CDR3 is 14 amino acids. CDR3 DNA: TGTGCCAGCAGCTTGTGGGGGAGCACAGATACGCAGTATTTT. It yields the protein CASSLWGSTDTQYF.

The chain recombines TRBV19 with TRBJ2-7, with no clear D. This CDR3 is 13 amino acids long. The V gene lost 1 base and the J gene lost 7 bases, with 11 bases spanning the gap. Per germline, CDR1 LNHDA and CDR2 SQIVND (reference sequence). CDR3 coding DNA: TGTGCCAGTAGTATAGTCCTAATGGGGGAGCAGTACTTC. Encoded protein: CASSIVLMGEQYF.

The genes are TRBV30 and TRBJ2-7, with D perhaps assigned TRBD1 or TRBD2 (5 bases each). V dropped 2 bases and J dropped 9 bases, with 14 bases sitting between them. CDR3 size: 12 residues. Germline CDR1 and CDR2: GTSNPN and SVGIG (reference sequence). CDR3 DNA sequence: TGTGCCTGGAGTCCCCGAGGGGCGGTGCAGTACTTC. Protein sequence: CAWSPRGAVQYF. The full variable domain, in which reference TRBV30 and TRBJ2-7 provide the parts outside the CDR3, is SQTIHQWPATLVQPVGSPLSLECTVEGTSNPNLYWYRQAAGRGLQLLFYSVGIGQISSEVPQNLSASRPQDRQFILSSKKLLLSDSGFYLCAWSPRGAVQYFGPGTRLTVT.

The CDR3 here is CASNRLVRITDTQYF. The DNA of the CDR3 is TGTGCCAGCAACAGACTAGTTCGTATCACAGATACGCAGTATTTT. The rearrangement uses TRBV21-1 and TRBJ2-3; TRBD2 is taken as the D call from the table, unchecked against the DNA. TRBV21-1 is assigned pseudogene status. The CDR3 extends over 15 amino acids.

This clone was detected only once. This chain connects TRBV6-6 to TRBJ2-3, with a possible D match to TRBD1 (5 bases). Trimming shortened V by 8 bases and J by 5 bases, and 8 bases separated the two germline ends. The CDR3 extends over 11 amino acids. Germline assignment: CDR1 MNHNY and CDR2 SVGAGI (reference sequence). This chain's CDR3 is CASEGEDTQYF. As DNA, the CDR3 is TGTGCCAGCGAAGGGGAAGATACGCAGTATTTT.

The gene calls are TRBV30 and TRBJ2-5; D uncertain. This CDR3 region has 13 residues. CDR1 and CDR2 (germline): GTSNPN, SVGIG (reference sequence). The V end lost 0 bases, the J end lost 3 bases, and 8 bases lay between the germline ends. The CDR3 spells CAWSVPGKETQYF. The CDR3 DNA follows: TGTGCCTGGAGTGTACCCGGCAAAGAGACCCAGTACTTC.

The gene calls are TRBV6-5 and TRBJ2-1; TRBD1 is a possible D gene (5 bases). The CDR3 consists of 11 residues. In germline, CDR1 is MNHEY, CDR2 SVGAGI. V was trimmed by 8 bases and J by 12 bases, leaving 14 bases between them. The DNA for the CDR3 is TGTGCCAGCCAGGGCCTGTCTGGGCAGTTCTTC. This sequence encodes CASQGLSGQFF.

The chain couples TRBV6-1 to TRBJ1-4; D may be TRBD1 (5 bases). Trimming shortened V by 1 base and J by 4 bases, and 7 bases separated the two germline ends. Germline loops: CDR1 MNHNS, CDR2 SASEGT. This CDR3 has 14 amino acids. The CDR3 is CASSEGQGNEKLFF. Written as DNA, the CDR3 is TGTGCCAGCAGTGAAGGGCAGGGTAATGAAAAACTGTTTTTT.

The chain couples TRBV4-1 to TRBJ2-2; D is tentatively TRBD1 or TRBD2 (5 bases each). The CDR3 contains 13 residues. The V gene lost 3 bases and the J gene lost 9 bases, with 11 bases spanning the gap. Per germline, CDR1 MGHRA and CDR2 YSYEKL. CDR3 sequence (DNA): TGCGCCAGCAGCCAGGGACGGCCTCGGGAGCTGTTTTTT. Translation: CASSQGRPRELFF.

The chain recombines TRBV2 with TRBJ1-3, with TRBD1 matching over 7 bases. This CDR3 contains 15 residues. Germline-derived CDR1 and CDR2 are SNHLY and FYNNEI. The ends lost 9 bases at V and 4 bases at J; junction bases unmatched: 12. The CDR3 DNA reads as TGTGCCAGTACCGTCATCGGGACAGTAGGAAACACCATATATTTT. Translating it yields CASTVIGTVGNTIYF.

V is TRBV7-8 and J is TRBJ2-5, with 8 bases matching TRBD1. The length of the CDR3 is 16 residues. The germline gives CDR1 SGHVS, CDR2 FQNEAQ. V trimming: 5 bases; J trimming: 4 bases; junction bases outside the gene matches: 12. CDR3 DNA sequence: TGTGCCAGCAGCCCAATCTCGGCAGGGGGCGTAGAGACCCAGTACTTC. This encodes CASSPISAGGVETQYF.

This chain joins TRBV5-8 and TRBJ1-5; TRBD1 is a possible D gene (5 bases). This CDR3 comprises 13 residues. The V gene lost 2 bases and the J gene lost 11 bases, with 14 bases spanning the gap. Germline lookup yields CDR1 SGHTS and CDR2 YDEGEE. This CDR3 reads CASSFMGGLSQHF. As DNA, the CDR3 is TGTGCCAGCAGCTTTATGGGGGGGTTGTCCCAGCATTTT.

CDR3 nucleotides: TGTGCCAGTAGTGGGGGATATACCGGGGAGCTGTTTTTT. Encoded protein: CASSGGYTGELFF. V usage is TRBV19 and J usage is TRBJ2-2, with D possibly being TRBD1 or TRBD2 (5 bases each). Germline CDR1 reads LNHDA; CDR2 reads SQIVND (reference sequence). V lost 5 bases and J lost 5, with 9 bases in between. This CDR3 contains 13 residues.

The chain carries TRBV5-4 and TRBJ2-5; 8 bases map to TRBD2. CDR1 SGHNT and CDR2 YYREEE come from the germline V gene (reference sequence). The CDR3 is 14 residues long. The V segment lost 3 bases and the J segment 5 bases; nucleotides outside the gene matches: 6. CDR3 sequence: CASSSGRAQETQYF. CDR3 bases: TGTGCCAGCAGCTCCGGGAGGGCCCAGGAGACCCAGTACTTC.